Following are 25 T cell receptor beta chains from one sample sequenced in a study of vaccination effects on CD4 cells after COVID-19. Cells that had been cultured for roughly eleven days were the source of isolated CD4+ T cells. Their recognized antigens are unknown. The table came from immunoSEQ multiplex PCR; TCRdb's copy has only in-frame clones and leaves some out. The sample includes 70,000 or so clones, approximately 80% seen only once; the top ten take 2% to 2.5%. This material consisted of CD4+ T cells from PBMCs cultured without peptide, taken before COVID-19 vaccination. All receptors come from a human donor who received a COVID-19 vaccine.

The rearrangement uses TRBV7-2 and TRBJ2-2; possibly TRBD1 for D (5 bases). The germline gives CDR1 SGHTA, CDR2 FQGNSA. V gave up 5 bases and J gave up 11 bases, with 12 bases separating them. The CDR3 spans 12 residues. The CDR3 sequence is CASSPTVAELFF. CDR3 sequence (DNA): TGTGCCAGCAGCCCGACAGTCGCCGAGCTGTTTTTT.

The chain joins TRBV6-2 or TRBV6-3 to TRBJ1-5, with no clear D. V was clipped by 2 bases and J by 0 bases, with 5 bases between them. This CDR3 contains 14 residues. CDR1 MNHEY and CDR2 SVGEGT come from the germline V gene. CDR3 protein: CASSYAYSNQPQHF. Here the CDR3 DNA reads TGTGCCAGCAGTTACGCTTATAGCAATCAGCCCCAGCATTTT.

The chain joins TRBV5-1 to TRBJ1-3; TRBD1 aligns across 8 bases. Germline CDR1 reads SGHRS; CDR2 reads YFSETQ. CDR3 length: 14 amino acids. With V trimmed by 0 bases and J by 6 bases, 2 bases remained unmatched. Here the CDR3 reads CASSLGQGLNTIYF. The CDR3 nucleotides are TGCGCCAGCAGCTTGGGACAGGGGTTAAACACCATATATTTT.

This clone was seen a few times. The chain employs TRBV21-1 and TRBJ2-7; the table's D call of TRBD1 was not tested on the DNA. TRBV21-1 is assigned pseudogene status. The CDR3 spans 14 residues. The CDR3 is CASSRTGGAYEQYV. Here the CDR3 DNA reads TGTGCCAGCAGCCGGACAGGGGGCGCGTACGAGCAGTACGTC.

This clone was counted once. The chain is built from TRBV9 and TRBJ2-1; 8 bases agree with TRBD2. This CDR3 has 15 residues. CDR1 SGDLS and CDR2 YYNGEE come from the germline V gene. The V segment lost 4 bases and the J segment 7 bases; nucleotides outside the gene matches: 10. CDR3 nucleotide sequence: TGTGCCAGCAGCTACGCCCGGGGGGGTCTGAATGAGCAGTTCTTC. It is translated as CASSYARGGLNEQFF.

V and J are TRBV27 and TRBJ2-3, with TRBD1 identical over 7 bases. The CDR3 length is 14 residues. From germline, CDR1 is MNHEY and CDR2 SMNVEV (reference sequence). The V gene end was trimmed by 5 bases and the J gene end by 4 bases; junction bases not matched to a gene: 6. The CDR3 region is CASSPRQGPDTQYF. CDR3 sequence (DNA): TGTGCCAGCAGTCCCAGACAGGGTCCAGATACGCAGTATTTT.

The chain joins TRBV5-4 to TRBJ2-5, with a weak D call TRBD1 (5 bases). The V end was cut by 0 bases, the J end by 4 bases, with 10 bases between. The CDR3 extends over 14 amino acids. The germline V gene has CDR1 SGHNT and CDR2 YYREEE (reference sequence). The CDR3 sequence is CASSLAGISETQYF. Written as DNA, the CDR3 is TGTGCCAGCAGCTTGGCAGGGATATCAGAGACCCAGTACTTC. Together with reference TRBV5-4 and TRBJ2-5, the CDR3 gives the full variable domain: ETGVTQSPTHLIKTRGQQVTLRCSSQSGHNTVSWYQQALGQGPQFIFQYYREEENGRGNFPPRFSGLQFPNYSSELNVNALELDDSALYLCASSLAGISETQYFGPGTRLLVL.

The rearrangement joins TRBV28 to TRBJ1-3; D gene uncertain. CDR3 length: 11 amino acids. V was pared by 6 bases and J by 2 bases, with 2 bases between. Germline CDR1 reads MDHEN; CDR2 reads SYDVKM. As DNA, the CDR3 is TGTGCCAGCAGAACTGGAAACACCATATATTTT. It encodes CASRTGNTIYF.

The CDR3 loop is CASRMGTINEQFF. The CDR3 coding sequence is TGCGCCAGCAGGATGGGAACTATCAATGAGCAGTTCTTC. The V call is TRBV5-1, the J call TRBJ2-1; D ambiguous. Trimming removed 5 bases from V and 6 bases from J, with 12 bases in between. Germline values: CDR1 SGHRS, CDR2 YFSETQ. The CDR3 has 13 amino acids.

V is TRBV4-2 and J is TRBJ2-6, with 7 positions matching TRBD1. J gave up 0 bases and V 1 base, and 6 bases lay outside the gene matches. In germline, CDR1 is LGHNA, CDR2 YNFKEQ. This CDR3 region has 18 residues. The CDR3 DNA reads as TGTGCCAGCAGCCAAGGGACGGGACAGCCCTCTGGGGCCAACGTCCTGACTTTC. It is translated as CASSQGTGQPSGANVLTF.

The rearrangement joins TRBV11-2 to TRBJ1-2; D remains ambiguous. The V end was cut by 6 bases, the J end by 3 bases, with 17 bases between. The CDR3 runs 15 residues. CDR1 SGHAT and CDR2 FQNNGV come from the germline V gene. In DNA, the CDR3 is TGTGCCAGCAGTCGTACAGTGGCCCCGGACTATGGCTACACCTTC. Translated: CASSRTVAPDYGYTF.

The chain uses TRBV28 and TRBJ1-2, with a tentative D call TRBD1 (6 bases). Germline V gene data show CDR1 as MDHEN and CDR2 as SYDVKM. With 5 bases removed from V and 5 bases from J, the gap between germline ends came to 15 bases. CDR3 length: 14 amino acids. In nucleotides, the CDR3 is TGTGCCAGCAGTCCCCGGGACACTCGGTATGGCTACACCTTC. Its protein product is CASSPRDTRYGYTF.

This chain joins TRBV24-1 and TRBJ2-5; TRBD2 matches 9 bases. The germline gives CDR1 KGHDR, CDR2 SFDVKD. The CDR3 length is 15 residues. V lost 2 bases to trimming and J lost 5 bases; unmatched junction nucleotides: 5. CDR3 bases: TGTGCCACCAGTGATTCCCGAACTAGCGGGGAGACCCAGTACTTC. It codes for CATSDSRTSGETQYF.

CDR3 sequence (DNA): TGTGCCACCAGTGATCCTAGGGGTGAGGGGGAGACCCAGTACTTC. Translated, it gives CATSDPRGEGETQYF. The chain joins TRBV24-1 to TRBJ2-5, with D possibly called TRBD1 or TRBD2 (5 bases each). In germline, CDR1 is KGHDR, CDR2 SFDVKD. The CDR3 contains 15 residues. V lost 3 bases and J 5 bases, leaving 15 bases between the germline ends.

The chain links TRBV5-1 to TRBJ1-5; D remains unclear. The CDR3 is made up of 15 amino acids. V lost 4 bases and J lost 3, with 14 bases in between. Looked up from germline, CDR1 is SGHRS and CDR2 is YFSETQ. CDR3 sequence: CASSKDGALNQPQHF. The CDR3 nucleotides read TGCGCCAGCAGCAAAGACGGAGCTCTCAATCAGCCCCAGCATTTT. The whole variable domain, filled in from reference TRBV5-1 and TRBJ1-5, reads KAGVTQTPRYLIKTRGQQVTLSCSPISGHRSVSWYQQTPGQGLQFLFEYFSETQRNKGNFPGRFSGRQFSNSRSEMNVSTLELGDSALYLCASSKDGALNQPQHFGDGTRLSIL.

This clone showed up just a few times. This chain joins TRBV5-6 and TRBJ2-1; D uncertain. V was shortened by 1 base and J by 6 bases, with 8 bases between the two germline ends. CDR1 is SGHDT, CDR2 YYEEEE, per germline. This CDR3 contains 13 residues. The DNA for the CDR3 is TGTGCCAGCAGCTTGTTTAAAGTCAATGAGCAGTTCTTC. Protein product: CASSLFKVNEQFF.

The chain is built from TRBV28 and TRBJ1-4; tentatively, D is TRBD1 (5 bases). V shed 1 base and J shed 8 bases, with 14 bases lying between them. CDR1 is MDHEN and CDR2 is SYDVKM in the germline V gene. The CDR3 is made up of 15 amino acids. The CDR3 here is CASSLLRGGKEKLFF. The CDR3 DNA sequence: TGTGCCAGCAGTTTATTAAGGGGAGGTAAAGAAAAACTGTTTTTT.

Only a few counts were recorded for this clone. The chain uses TRBV25-1 and TRBJ2-2; D is possibly TRBD1 or TRBD2 (5 bases each). Germline CDR1 is MGHDK and CDR2 is SYGVNS. Trimming cost V 1 base and J 2 bases, with 8 bases left between them. This CDR3 has 15 residues. The CDR3 DNA is TGTGCCAGCAGTGAATCCGGGGCTAACACCGGGGAGCTGTTTTTT. Protein: CASSESGANTGELFF.

This clone has just a few counts. J is TRBJ1-1 and V is TRBV6-5, with D perhaps TRBD1 (5 bases). Trimming removed 1 base at V and 4 bases at J, with 10 bases between. Germline V gene sequence: CDR1 MNHEY, CDR2 SVGAGI. This CDR3 has 14 amino acids. CDR3: CASSYFRVPTEAFF. In nucleotides, the CDR3 is TGTGCCAGCAGTTACTTCAGGGTTCCCACTGAAGCTTTCTTT.

The gene calls are TRBV28 and TRBJ2-2; D uncertain. V was pared by 6 bases and J by 5 bases, with 10 bases between. This CDR3 has 13 amino acids. Germline lookup yields CDR1 MDHEN and CDR2 SYDVKM. The CDR3 here is CASRPPVTGELFF. CDR3 sequence (DNA): TGTGCCAGCAGGCCGCCGGTTACCGGGGAGCTGTTTTTT.

The chain has TRBV6-1 and TRBJ1-5; the D is unclear. The CDR3 spans 17 residues. V dropped 4 bases and J dropped 1 base, with 17 bases sitting between them. Per the germline V gene, CDR1 is MNHNS and CDR2 is SASEGT. The CDR3, as DNA: TGTGCCAGCAGTGGAGTGGGTCTCCCCGGCAGCAATCAGCCCCAGCATTTT. Translating it yields CASSGVGLPGSNQPQHF.

This chain uses TRBV29-1 with TRBJ1-2, with 10 nucleotides matching TRBD1. Germline V gene sequence: CDR1 SQVTM, CDR2 ANQGSEA. This CDR3 contains 14 residues. J lost 4 bases, V lost 1 base, and 3 bases had no gene match. CDR3 amino acids: CSVEGRQGAYGYTF. DNA of the CDR3: TGCAGCGTTGAAGGACGACAGGGGGCCTATGGCTACACCTTC.

This chain joins TRBV6-5 and TRBJ1-5; 8 bases agree with TRBD1. V lost 6 bases to trimming and J lost 6 bases; unmatched junction nucleotides: 7. The CDR3 loop spans 14 amino acids. Germline-derived CDR1 and CDR2 are MNHEY and SVGAGI. The CDR3 here is CASRLGQEGQPQHF. The DNA for the CDR3 is TGTGCCAGCAGACTGGGACAGGAGGGTCAGCCCCAGCATTTT.

The V and J genes are TRBV6-5 and TRBJ1-3; TRBD1 might be the D (6 bases). The ends were cut back, 7 bases at V and 2 bases at J, with 15 bases in the middle. CDR3 size: 15 residues. CDR1 and CDR2 (germline): MNHEY, SVGAGI. CDR3 sequence (DNA): TGTGCCAGCAACATGCAGGGGAGGGCTGGAAACACCATATATTTT. This gives the protein CASNMQGRAGNTIYF.

This sequence joins TRBV5-1 and TRBJ1-3, with unresolved D. Trimming shortened V by 0 bases and J by 2 bases, and 6 bases separated the two germline ends. Germline V gene lookup returns CDR1 SGHRS and CDR2 YFSETQ. The CDR3 runs 14 residues. The CDR3 DNA reads as TGCGCCAGCAGCTTGGCCTCAACTGGAAACACCATATATTTT. Translating gives CASSLASTGNTIYF.